This T cell receptor (beta chain) was profiled in a study of T cell responses to AZD1222 COVID-19 vaccine. Study-wide findings and caveats: Baseline seropositivity occurred in only six or seven AZD1222 recipients. White British donors predominated, females outnumbered males, and clonal diversity was possibly underestimated. Per reports, nearly half of all spike-specific TCRs target regions that are unmutated in variants.

Sequenced by immunoSEQ multiplex PCR; TCRdb stores in-frame clones only, minus some. The data show around 130,000 clones, with around 90% seen just once and approximately 8% held by the top ten. Comments on this clone: What it binds is unknown.

The V gene's germline CDR1 is SGDLS and CDR2 YYNGEE. Trimming took 2 bases from V and 8 from J; bases not matched to a gene: 8. The CDR3 spans 14 residues. The sequence was collected from an adult who received the MenACWY meningococcal vaccine as a control. This chain connects TRBV9 to TRBJ1-2; TRBD1 matches at 8 bases. The sample in question was peripheral blood, obtained 28 days after the second dose of the MenACWY control vaccine. CDR3 DNA: TGTGCCAGCAGCGTCTCCGGGACAGGATACGGCTACACCTTC. Translating it yields CASSVSGTGYGYTF. The variable domain in full, with the rest retrieved from reference TRBV9 and TRBJ1-2, is DSGVTQTPKHLITATGQRVTLRCSPRSGDLSVYWYQQSLDQGLQFLIQYYNGEERAKGNILERFSAQQFPDLHSELNLSSLELGDSALYFCASSVSGTGYGYTFGSGTRLTVV.